This T cell receptor beta chain originates from a study of blood T cell repertoires in COVID-19. Study as a whole: Sources were T cells, B-cell-depleted T cells, or PBMCs; the material itself was cDNA or gDNA.

Original analysis: Amplification of reference gene primers was used by the study to estimate nucleated cell counts. The method was immunoSEQ multiplex PCR; TCRdb's version includes in-frame clones alone and lacks a portion of them. D and trimming were read from the DNA, whereas the V and J calls and clone size are those reported in that table. The sample has roughly 480,000 clones; roughly 89% are singletons. With 2 bases clipped from V and 3 bases from J, the junction kept 14 bases outside the gene matches. Germline loops: CDR1 LNHDA, CDR2 SQIVND (reference sequence). The CDR3 extends over 19 amino acids.

J is TRBJ2-3 and V is TRBV19, with TRBD2 identical over 10 bases. Source material: peripheral blood. This TCR derives from a man between 18 and 29 years old with COVID-19, enrolled during active disease. The CDR3 is CASSITGPSSGGFTDTQYF. CDR3 coding DNA: TGTGCCAGTAGTATAACAGGACCGTCTAGCGGGGGATTTACAGATACGCAGTATTTT.